This TCR beta chain comes out of a study of Tregs in tolerant kidney transplant recipients. The assay was immunoSEQ multiplex PCR, and TCRdb's table has in-frame clones only and misses some. This sample has 75,000 to 95,000 clones, with around nine tenths found just once. Thawed PBMCs were FACS-sorted into unstimulated CD4+CD25+CD127- regulatory T cells, CD4+CD25- non-regulatory cells, CD4 and CD8 cells. This TCR was recovered from a human donor in good health. Sequencing input: CD8+ T cells from blood.

In DNA form, the CDR3 reads TGTGCCAGCAGTTCTTCCTTAGGTGGATACTATGGCTACACCTTC. Translated, it gives CASSSSLGGYYGYTF. The chain recombines TRBV6-5 with TRBJ1-2; D is unclear. Germline lookup yields CDR1 MNHEY and CDR2 SVGAGI. The CDR3 has 15 residues. V was shortened by 4 bases and J by 3 bases, with 15 bases between the two germline ends.